Shown below are 25 T cell receptor beta chains from a single sample sequenced in a study of blood T cell repertoires in COVID-19. Assay used: immunoSEQ multiplex PCR; TCRdb lists only in-frame clones, some missing. The data contain under 200,000 clones, 80% of them singletons. Sequencing was performed on PBMCs or T cells enriched from blood (not recorded which). All receptors come from a woman aged 60-70 years who had recovered from COVID-19.

This clone was seen only a few times. The J gene is TRBJ1-1, the V gene TRBV5-5; tentative D call: TRBD1 (5 bases). Deletions cut 0 bases from V and 8 bases from J, with 11 bases between. This CDR3 spans 13 amino acids. Germline-derived CDR1 and CDR2 are SGHKS and YYEKEE (reference sequence). CDR3 coding DNA: TGTGCCAGCAGCTTGGGTTCGTCAGGGGAAGCTTTCTTT. Its protein product is CASSLGSSGEAFF.

The chain is built from TRBV6-4 and TRBJ1-2; 7 nucleotides match TRBD1. Germline CDR1 reads MRHNA; CDR2 reads SNTAGT. Trimming cost V 0 bases and J 1 base; bases outside gene matches: 8. This CDR3 comprises 17 residues. The CDR3 DNA reads TGTGCCAGCAGTGACTCAGGGGGCGCGGGAGGTAACTATGGCTACACCTTC. Translated: CASSDSGGAGGNYGYTF.

V usage is TRBV6-5 and J usage is TRBJ2-1; the match to TRBD2 covers 7 bases. Germline V gives CDR1 MNHEY, CDR2 SVGAGI. CDR3 size: 15 residues. Trimming removed 6 bases from V and 1 base from J; junction bases left unmatched: 6. CDR3 residues: CASRVSGVSYNEQFF. Here the CDR3 DNA reads TGTGCCAGCAGGGTGAGCGGGGTGTCCTACAATGAGCAGTTCTTC.

This rearrangement joins TRBV2 to TRBJ1-4; D is undetermined. Germline V gene lookup returns CDR1 SNHLY and CDR2 FYNNEI. V was shortened by 0 bases and J by 8 bases, with 13 bases between the two germline ends. The CDR3 runs 15 residues. This CDR3 reads CASSEAGSHSEKLFF. Written as DNA, the CDR3 is TGTGCCAGCAGTGAAGCCGGGTCCCATTCCGAAAAACTGTTTTTT.

J is TRBJ2-3 and V is TRBV5-4, with 15 bases that match TRBD2. The CDR3 has 15 residues. The trim removed 2 bases at V and 6 bases at J, leaving 1 base unmatched. Germline CDR1 and CDR2: SGHNT and YYREEE (reference sequence). The CDR3 DNA is TGTGCCAGCAGCTTCGGGACTAGCGGGGGGGATACGCAGTATTTT. Protein sequence: CASSFGTSGGDTQYF.

This clone was detected a few times. The V gene is TRBV18, the J gene TRBJ1-1, with 9 bases identical to TRBD1. CDR1 and CDR2 (germline): KGHSH, LQKENI. The CDR3 is made up of 15 amino acids. V shed 6 bases and J 3 bases; nucleotides not matched to a gene: 8. CDR3 in DNA: TGTGCCAGCTCGCCGGGACAGGGCCGGGACACTGAAGCTTTCTTT. Translation: CASSPGQGRDTEAFF.

The rearrangement joins TRBV6-5 to TRBJ2-7, with D possibly matching TRBD2 (5 bases). The ends were cut back, 4 bases at V and 3 bases at J, with 7 bases in the middle. Per germline, CDR1 MNHEY and CDR2 SVGAGI. The CDR3 is 12 amino acids. The CDR3 sequence: CASSSRDYEQYF. Here the CDR3 DNA reads TGTGCCAGCAGTTCCCGGGACTACGAGCAGTACTTC.

CDR3 in amino acids: CASSLVVTGGYTF. Here the CDR3 DNA reads TGTGCCAGCAGCTTGGTTGTGACGGGGGGCTACACCTTC. J is TRBJ1-2 and V is TRBV5-6; D unclear. V shed 0 bases and J shed 8 bases, with 11 bases lying between them. CDR1 is SGHDT and CDR2 is YYEEEE in the germline V gene. CDR3 length equals 13 residues.

The chain recombines TRBV9 with TRBJ2-5, with D perhaps matching TRBD1 (5 bases). CDR3 length: 16 residues. Germline V gene lookup returns CDR1 SGDLS and CDR2 YYNGEE. Trimming shortened V by 2 bases and J by 3 bases, and 17 bases separated the two germline ends. CDR3 region: CASSVPPWKGKETQYF. CDR3 DNA: TGTGCCAGCAGCGTCCCCCCTTGGAAGGGGAAAGAGACCCAGTACTTC.

J is TRBJ2-5 and V is TRBV29-1; 7 bases line up with TRBD2. There are 12 residues in the CDR3. Germline V gives CDR1 SQVTM, CDR2 ANQGSEA. After removal of 6 bases from V and 5 bases from J, the junction contained 6 bases not matched to a gene. The CDR3 here is CSVAGQTETQYF. Written as DNA, the CDR3 is TGCAGCGTAGCGGGGCAAACGGAGACCCAGTACTTC.

This clone has more than one count but fewer than ten. This chain links TRBV2 with TRBJ2-7; 9 positions agree with TRBD1. The CDR3 totals 13 residues. Germline assignment: CDR1 SNHLY and CDR2 FYNNEI. The J segment lost 6 bases and the V segment lost 6 bases, leaving 6 bases of the junction unmatched. The CDR3 DNA reads as TGTGCCAGCAGGCGGGACAGGGCGGCCGAGCAGTACTTC. Translated, it gives CASRRDRAAEQYF.

V is TRBV27 and J is TRBJ2-7; 10 nucleotides match TRBD2. The CDR3 spans 15 residues. J gave up 7 bases and V 4 bases, and 10 bases lay outside the gene matches. Germline CDR1 and CDR2: MNHEY and SMNVEV (reference sequence). The CDR3 sequence is CASSYSGTAGGEQYF. The CDR3 DNA reads TGTGCCAGCAGTTACTCAGGGACAGCGGGGGGGGAGCAGTACTTC.

The chain has TRBV20-1 and TRBJ2-5, with 7 bases matching TRBD2. The CDR3 has 14 amino acids. Germline V gene lookup returns CDR1 DFQATT and CDR2 SNEGSKA (reference sequence). J lost 5 bases, V lost 3 bases, and 9 bases had no gene match. The CDR3, as DNA: TGCAGTGCTAGTCCCATGGCGGGGGTGGAGACCCAGTACTTC. This gives the protein CSASPMAGVETQYF.

The V and J genes are TRBV7-9 and TRBJ2-3, with no clear D. The CDR3 runs to 13 residues. Between the trimmed V and J ends, which lost 7 bases and 2 bases, there was a span of 10 bases. Looked up from germline, CDR1 is SEHNR and CDR2 is FQNEAQ (reference sequence). CDR3 protein: CASTLINTDTQYF. CDR3 in DNA: TGTGCCAGCACCCTAATTAACACAGATACGCAGTATTTT.

The J gene is TRBJ1-3, the V gene TRBV9, with D possibly being TRBD1 (6 bases). The CDR3 spans 15 residues. Germline CDR1 and CDR2: SGDLS and YYNGEE. Between the trimmed V and J ends, which lost 7 bases and 0 bases, there was a span of 14 bases. The CDR3 DNA reads as TGTGCCAGCGGGGGGGGCCAGGGCTCTGGAAACACCATATATTTT. This sequence encodes CASGGGQGSGNTIYF. Full variable domain (outside the CDR3, taken from reference TRBV9 and TRBJ1-3): DSGVTQTPKHLITATGQRVTLRCSPRSGDLSVYWYQQSLDQGLQFLIQYYNGEERAKGNILERFSAQQFPDLHSELNLSSLELGDSALYFCASGGGQGSGNTIYFGEGSWLTVV.

The chain employs TRBV25-1 and TRBJ2-3, with D perhaps matching TRBD1 (6 bases). The CDR3 consists of 16 residues. The germline V and J ends were trimmed by 3 bases and 2 bases, with 15 bases remaining between them. CDR1 is MGHDK and CDR2 is SYGVNS in the germline V gene. For the CDR3, the DNA is TGTGCCAGCAGTGATCCAAGGGACATTCCCACAGATACGCAGTATTTT. This encodes CASSDPRDIPTDTQYF. Full variable domain (outside the CDR3, taken from reference TRBV25-1 and TRBJ2-3): EADIYQTPRYLVIGTGKKITLECSQTMGHDKMYWYQQDPGMELHLIHYSYGVNSTEKGDLSSESTVSRIRTEHFPLTLESARPSHTSQYLCASSDPRDIPTDTQYFGPGTRLTVL.

This rearrangement joins TRBV3-1 (or the pseudogene TRBV3-2) to TRBJ2-7; a weak D match, TRBD1 (6 bases). The CDR3 totals 12 residues. The ends were cut back, 3 bases at V and 12 bases at J, with 15 bases in the middle. Germline values: CDR1 LGHDT, CDR2 YNNKEL (reference sequence). This chain's CDR3 is CASSHSQGMRYF. The CDR3 nucleotides are TGTGCCAGCAGCCATTCGCAGGGGATGAGGTACTTC.

This rearrangement joins TRBV12-3 or TRBV12-4 to TRBJ1-3; unclear D gene. Trimming stripped 5 bases from V and 3 bases from J, with 5 bases between. The CDR3 is 12 amino acids. The CDR3 DNA is TGTGCCAGCAGTCCGGGTGGAAACACCATATATTTT. Its translation is CASSPGGNTIYF.

The chain recombines TRBV2 with TRBJ1-6; 12 bases match TRBD1. The CDR3 sequence is 15 residues long. Germline V gene lookup returns CDR1 SNHLY and CDR2 FYNNEI. The V segment lost 5 bases and the J segment 10 bases; nucleotides outside the gene matches: 6. The CDR3 spells CASSPRDRGHSPLHF. CDR3 bases: TGTGCCAGCAGTCCACGGGACAGGGGGCACTCACCCCTCCACTTT.

V usage is TRBV11-2 and J usage is TRBJ2-1, with D perhaps TRBD2 (8 bases). CDR3 size: 15 residues. The germline CDR1 and CDR2 sequences are SGHAT and FQNNGV. V was clipped by 5 bases and J by 6 bases, with 17 bases between them. The CDR3 DNA reads as TGTGCCAGCAGCCCGCGGGAGGCAGGGGGCAATGAGCAGTTCTTC. It is translated as CASSPREAGGNEQFF.

V usage is TRBV18 and J usage is TRBJ2-2, with D perhaps TRBD2 (5 bases). The germline V and J ends were trimmed by 4 bases and 7 bases, with 16 bases remaining between them. The germline V gene encodes CDR1 KGHSH and CDR2 LQKENI. This CDR3 has 15 amino acids. The DNA for the CDR3 is TGTGCCAGCTCACGGACGGATCCGCGGGTCGGGGAGCTGTTTTTT. Amino acids: CASSRTDPRVGELFF.

The V call is TRBV7-8, the J call TRBJ2-5; D is perhaps TRBD1 (5 bases). The CDR3 totals 14 residues. V lost 10 bases to trimming and J lost 1 base, with 16 bases between them. Germline V gives CDR1 SGHVS, CDR2 FQNEAQ. CDR3 sequence (DNA): TGTGCCACCTCAGGGAAAGTGATCCAAGAGACCCAGTACTTC. It yields the protein CATSGKVIQETQYF.

J is TRBJ2-7 and V is TRBV2, with 9 positions matching TRBD1. CDR3 length: 12 amino acids. Germline lookup yields CDR1 SNHLY and CDR2 FYNNEI. V lost 11 bases to trimming and J lost 3 bases; unmatched junction nucleotides: 5. CDR3 coding DNA: TGTGCCGGGAGGGACAGGGACTACGAGCAGTACTTC. Its translation is CAGRDRDYEQYF.

This chain links TRBV5-1 with TRBJ2-5; D might be TRBD1 (6 bases). Trimming pared 1 base from V and 4 bases from J, leaving 11 bases between. The CDR3 has 14 amino acids. Germline lookup yields CDR1 SGHRS and CDR2 YFSETQ. CDR3 residues: CASSLRQDGETQYF. The CDR3 nucleotides are TGCGCCAGCAGCTTGAGACAGGATGGAGAGACCCAGTACTTC.

This chain joins TRBV3-1 (or the pseudogene TRBV3-2) and TRBJ2-2; 10 bases map to TRBD2. The CDR3 sequence is 16 residues long. Germline loops: CDR1 LGHDT, CDR2 YNNKEL (reference sequence). The V and J ends lost 1 base and 6 bases, in that order; junction bases with no gene match: 5. The CDR3 DNA is TGTGCCAGCAGCCAAGGAAGCGGGGGGGCCTCCGGGGAGCTGTTTTTT. Translated, it gives CASSQGSGGASGELFF.